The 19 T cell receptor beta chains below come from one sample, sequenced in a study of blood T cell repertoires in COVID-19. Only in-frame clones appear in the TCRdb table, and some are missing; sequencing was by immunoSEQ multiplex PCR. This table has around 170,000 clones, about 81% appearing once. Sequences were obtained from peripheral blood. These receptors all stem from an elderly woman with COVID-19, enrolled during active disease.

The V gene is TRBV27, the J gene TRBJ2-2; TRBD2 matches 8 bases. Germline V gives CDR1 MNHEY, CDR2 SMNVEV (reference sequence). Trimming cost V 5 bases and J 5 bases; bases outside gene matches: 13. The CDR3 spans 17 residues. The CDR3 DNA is TGTGCCAGCAGTAATACCCCGGGGGGGGCGCGAACCGGGGAGCTGTTTTTT. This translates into CASSNTPGGARTGELFF.

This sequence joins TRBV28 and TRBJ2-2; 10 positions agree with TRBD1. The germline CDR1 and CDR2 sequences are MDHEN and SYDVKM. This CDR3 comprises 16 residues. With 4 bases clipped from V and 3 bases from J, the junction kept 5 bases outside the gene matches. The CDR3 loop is CASSSPTGGDTGELFF. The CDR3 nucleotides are TGTGCCAGCAGTTCCCCGACAGGGGGCGACACCGGGGAGCTGTTTTTT.

This CDR3 is CASSLEGQVYSNQPQHF. CDR3 coding DNA: TGCGCCAGCAGCTTGGAGGGACAGGTCTATAGCAATCAGCCCCAGCATTTT. The chain carries TRBV5-1 and TRBJ1-5; 8 bases are shared with TRBD1. The ends lost 0 bases at V and 0 bases at J; junction bases unmatched: 5. CDR3 size: 17 residues. The germline V gene has CDR1 SGHRS and CDR2 YFSETQ. The full variable domain, in which reference TRBV5-1 and TRBJ1-5 provide the parts outside the CDR3, is KAGVTQTPRYLIKTRGQQVTLSCSPISGHRSVSWYQQTPGQGLQFLFEYFSETQRNKGNFPGRFSGRQFSNSRSEMNVSTLELGDSALYLCASSLEGQVYSNQPQHFGDGTRLSIL.

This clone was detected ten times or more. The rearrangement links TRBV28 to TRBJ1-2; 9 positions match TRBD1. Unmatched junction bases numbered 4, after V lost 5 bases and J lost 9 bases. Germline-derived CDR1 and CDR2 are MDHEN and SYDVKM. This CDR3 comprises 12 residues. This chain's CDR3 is CASSLGQGSYTF. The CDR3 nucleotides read TGTGCCAGCAGTCTAGGACAGGGGAGCTACACCTTC.

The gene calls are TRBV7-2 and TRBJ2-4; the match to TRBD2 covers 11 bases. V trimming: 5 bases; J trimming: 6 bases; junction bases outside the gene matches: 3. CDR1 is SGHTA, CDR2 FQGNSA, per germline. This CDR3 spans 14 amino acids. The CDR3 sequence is CASSAGLAGNIQYF. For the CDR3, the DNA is TGTGCCAGCAGCGCCGGACTAGCGGGAAACATTCAGTACTTC. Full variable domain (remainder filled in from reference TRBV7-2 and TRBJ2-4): GAGVSQSPSNKVTEKGKDVELRCDPISGHTALYWYRQSLGQGLEFLIYFQGNSAPDKSGLPSDRFSAERTGGSVSTLTIQRTQQEDSAVYLCASSAGLAGNIQYFGAGTRLSVL.

CDR3 in DNA: TGTGCCAGCAGCCGGGAGTTGCAGAGCTATGGCTACACCTTC. This translates into CASSRELQSYGYTF. V is TRBV4-2 and J is TRBJ1-2; D not certain. The V gene's germline CDR1 is LGHNA and CDR2 YNFKEQ. V lost 4 bases and J 4 bases, leaving 13 bases between the germline ends. This CDR3 region has 14 residues.

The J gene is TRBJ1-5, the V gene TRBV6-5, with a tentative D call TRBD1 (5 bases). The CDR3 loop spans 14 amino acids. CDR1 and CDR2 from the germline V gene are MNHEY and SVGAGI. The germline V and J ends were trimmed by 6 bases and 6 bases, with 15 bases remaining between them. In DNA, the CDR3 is TGTGCCAGCAGCTACAGGCGCGGATTTCAGCCCCAGCATTTT. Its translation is CASSYRRGFQPQHF.

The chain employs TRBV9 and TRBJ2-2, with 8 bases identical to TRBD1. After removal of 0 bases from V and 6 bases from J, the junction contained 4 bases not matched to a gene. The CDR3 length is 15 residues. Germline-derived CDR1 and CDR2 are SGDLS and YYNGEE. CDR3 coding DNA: TGTGCCAGCAGCGTAGGACAGGGGTGGGCCGGGGAGCTGTTTTTT. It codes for CASSVGQGWAGELFF.

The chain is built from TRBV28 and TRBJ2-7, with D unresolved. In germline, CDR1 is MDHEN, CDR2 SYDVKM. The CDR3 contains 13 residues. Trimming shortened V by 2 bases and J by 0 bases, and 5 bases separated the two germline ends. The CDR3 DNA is TGTGCCAGCAGTTTAGTCCACTCCTACGAGCAGTACTTC. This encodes CASSLVHSYEQYF.

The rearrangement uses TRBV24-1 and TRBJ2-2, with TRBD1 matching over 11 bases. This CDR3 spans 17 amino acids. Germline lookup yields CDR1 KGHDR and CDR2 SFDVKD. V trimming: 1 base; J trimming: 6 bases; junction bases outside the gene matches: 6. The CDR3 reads CATSDFRRDRGAGELFF. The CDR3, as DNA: TGTGCCACCAGTGATTTTAGGCGGGACAGGGGGGCCGGGGAGCTGTTTTTT.

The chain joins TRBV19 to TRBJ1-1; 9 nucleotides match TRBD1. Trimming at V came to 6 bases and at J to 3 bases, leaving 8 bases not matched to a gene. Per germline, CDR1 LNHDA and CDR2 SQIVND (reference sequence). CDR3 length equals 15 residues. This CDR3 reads CASRQMTGGYTEAFF. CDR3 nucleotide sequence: TGTGCCAGTAGACAGATGACAGGGGGGTACACTGAAGCTTTCTTT.

CDR3 nucleotide sequence: TGTGCCAGTAGTATAGGACAGAACTCCTACGAGCAGTACTTC. It codes for CASSIGQNSYEQYF. The genes are TRBV19 and TRBJ2-7; D perhaps matches TRBD1 (5 bases). The CDR3 is made up of 14 amino acids. CDR1 and CDR2 from the germline V gene are LNHDA and SQIVND (reference sequence). Trimming took 1 base from V and 0 from J, leaving 7 bases between them.

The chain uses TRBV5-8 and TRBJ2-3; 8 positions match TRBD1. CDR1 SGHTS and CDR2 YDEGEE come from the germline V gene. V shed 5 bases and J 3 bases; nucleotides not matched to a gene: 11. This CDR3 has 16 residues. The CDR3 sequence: CASSGQGRWSTDTQYF. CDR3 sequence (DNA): TGTGCCAGCAGTGGACAGGGCCGTTGGAGTACAGATACGCAGTATTTT.

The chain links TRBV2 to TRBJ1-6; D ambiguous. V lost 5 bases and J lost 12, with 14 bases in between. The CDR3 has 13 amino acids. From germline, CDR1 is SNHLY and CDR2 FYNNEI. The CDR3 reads CASSSLSSGPLHF. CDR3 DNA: TGTGCCAGCAGTAGCTTATCATCGGGACCCCTCCACTTT. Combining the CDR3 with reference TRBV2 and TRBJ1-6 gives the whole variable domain EPEVTQTPSHQVTQMGQEVILRCVPISNHLYFYWYRQILGQKVEFLVSFYNNEISEKSEIFDDQFSVERPDGSNFTLKIRSTKLEDSAMYFCASSSLSSGPLHFGNGTRLTVT.

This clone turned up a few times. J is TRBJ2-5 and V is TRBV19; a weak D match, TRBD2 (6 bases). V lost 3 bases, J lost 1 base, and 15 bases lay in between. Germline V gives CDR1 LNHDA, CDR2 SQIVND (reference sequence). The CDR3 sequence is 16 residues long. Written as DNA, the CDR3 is TGTGCCAGTAGTATCCCAGAGGGACTGCCCCAAGAGACCCAGTACTTC. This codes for CASSIPEGLPQETQYF.

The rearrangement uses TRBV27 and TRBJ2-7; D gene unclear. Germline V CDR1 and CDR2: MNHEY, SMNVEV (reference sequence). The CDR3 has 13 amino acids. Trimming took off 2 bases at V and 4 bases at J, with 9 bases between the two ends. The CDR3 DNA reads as TGTGCCAGCAGTTTAGGGCCAAATTACGAGCAGTACTTC. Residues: CASSLGPNYEQYF.

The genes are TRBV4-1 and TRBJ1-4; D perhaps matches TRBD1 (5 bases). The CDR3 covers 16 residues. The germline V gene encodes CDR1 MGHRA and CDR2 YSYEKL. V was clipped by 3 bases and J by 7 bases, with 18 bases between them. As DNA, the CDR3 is TGCGCCAGCAGCCAGACGTTAGGCGACGGGGGTGAAAAACTGTTTTTT. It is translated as CASSQTLGDGGEKLFF.

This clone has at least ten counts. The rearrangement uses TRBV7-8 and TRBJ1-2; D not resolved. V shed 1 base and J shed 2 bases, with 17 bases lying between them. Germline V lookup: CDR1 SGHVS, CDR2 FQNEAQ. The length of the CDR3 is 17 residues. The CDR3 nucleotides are TGTGCCAGCAGCTTAGTCAGTGGAGGGCTCTTAAACTATGGCTACACCTTC. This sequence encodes CASSLVSGGLLNYGYTF.

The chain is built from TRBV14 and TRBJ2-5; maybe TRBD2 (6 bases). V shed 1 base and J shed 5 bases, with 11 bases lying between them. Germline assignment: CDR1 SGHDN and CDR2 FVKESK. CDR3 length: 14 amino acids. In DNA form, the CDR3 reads TGTGCCAGCAGCCAAGGACTAGGTCCTGAGACCCAGTACTTC. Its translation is CASSQGLGPETQYF.